The 3 T cell receptor beta chains below all came from one sample that was sequenced in a study of CD8 T cells in Susac syndrome. Roughly 0.45 to 1 ug RNA was reverse transcribed with random hexamers. TCRdb re-called the immunoSEQ multiplex PCR reads through MiXCR, storing one row per CDR3 protein. Among 90,000 to 150,000 distinct CDR3 sequences listed, about nine tenths were seen once. Sample: CD4+ T cells from PBMCs. Receptors originate from a human donor in good health.

The gene calls are TRBV2 and TRBJ1-4; 12 nucleotides agree with TRBD1. Per germline, CDR1 SNHLY and CDR2 FYNNEI. V trimming: 5 bases; J trimming: 5 bases; junction bases outside the gene matches: 12. The CDR3 covers 18 residues. CDR3 sequence reads: CASSYDPGQGAANEKLFF. The CDR3 nucleotides are TGTGCCAGCAGTTACGACCCGGGACAGGGGGCGGCCAATGAAAAACTGTTTTTT. Supplemented by reference TRBV2 and TRBJ1-4, the full variable domain reads EPEVTQTPSHQVTQMGQEVILRCVPISNHLYFYWYRQILGQKVEFLVSFYNNEISEKSEIFDDQFSVERPDGSNFTLKIRSTKLEDSAMYFCASSYDPGQGAANEKLFFGSGTQLSVL.

The chain is built from TRBV24-1 and TRBJ2-2; no clear D gene. The CDR3 is made up of 12 amino acids. Germline CDR1 is KGHDR and CDR2 is SFDVKD. Trimming shortened V by 6 bases and J by 7 bases, and 8 bases separated the two germline ends. The CDR3 DNA reads TGTGCCACCAGTCCCGCGAACGGGGAGCTGTTTTTT. Amino acids: CATSPANGELFF.

This clonotype came up once. J is TRBJ1-1 and V is TRBV4-2; D perhaps matches TRBD1 (5 bases). This CDR3 spans 13 amino acids. CDR1 and CDR2 (germline): LGHNA, YNFKEQ. V lost 0 bases to trimming and J lost 6 bases, with 8 bases between them. CDR3 DNA sequence: TGTGCCAGCAGCCAAGAGGCCAGGGCTGAAGCTTTCTTT. It is translated as CASSQEARAEAFF.